This entry lists 10 T cell receptor beta chains sequenced from one sample in a study of beta chain features in type 1 diabetes. General study findings and limits: A moderate, significant TCRB CDR3 shortening appeared in type 1 diabetes across four CD4+ subsets.

Isolated RNA was reverse transcribed in full, so expressed TCRB transcripts were sequenced. Libraries were prepared by immunoSEQ multiplex PCR; TCRdb keeps only in-frame clonotypes and omits some of them. The sample has some 360,000 clones, 8.5% to 10% seen once; the top ten hold less than 0.65%. Their specific antigens are unknown. The specimen sequenced was central memory CD4+ T cells from blood. Source of these receptors: a man aged 25-40 years with type 1 diabetes.

This clone was counted a few times. V is TRBV7-8 and J is TRBJ2-7; 11 positions agree with TRBD1. The CDR3 has 14 amino acids. Germline values: CDR1 SGHVS, CDR2 FQNEAQ. V trimming: 6 bases; J trimming: 7 bases; junction bases outside the gene matches: 8. The CDR3 nucleotides are TGTGCCAGCAGATCCCGGACAGGGGGCAGAGAGCAGTACTTC. Encoded protein: CASRSRTGGREQYF.

This clone was picked up a small number of times. The V gene is TRBV6-1, the J gene TRBJ2-3; D call uncertain. In germline, CDR1 is MNHNS, CDR2 SASEGT. Trimming shortened V by 9 bases and J by 4 bases, and 14 bases separated the two germline ends. The CDR3 consists of 13 residues. CDR3 sequence (DNA): TGTGCCAGTCTAGGCTTCTCGGCAGATACGCAGTATTTT. Protein product: CASLGFSADTQYF.

The table lists this clone with a few counts. The chain couples TRBV7-2 to TRBJ2-1; no reliable D call. CDR3 length: 15 amino acids. Trimming took off 0 bases at V and 10 bases at J, with 16 bases between the two ends. In germline, CDR1 is SGHTA, CDR2 FQGNSA. CDR3 nucleotides: TGTGCCAGCAGCTTAGCGAGATGGTCCCTCAGAGAGCAGTTCTTC. This encodes CASSLARWSLREQFF.

This clone was observed a few times. This chain links TRBV27 with TRBJ2-5; the D is unclear. Germline lookup yields CDR1 MNHEY and CDR2 SMNVEV (reference sequence). This CDR3 comprises 13 residues. Trimming took off 5 bases at V and 5 bases at J, with 12 bases between the two ends. As DNA, the CDR3 is TGTGCCAGCAGTCCCCGTTCTATGGAGACCCAGTACTTC. This codes for CASSPRSMETQYF.

This clone was seen a handful of times. The V and J genes are TRBV5-6 and TRBJ1-4; D gene ambiguous. Trimming took off 0 bases at V and 8 bases at J, with 11 bases between the two ends. This CDR3 is 14 amino acids long. In germline, CDR1 is SGHDT, CDR2 YYEEEE. In nucleotides, the CDR3 is TGTGCCAGCAGCTTGGGTGGTTACGGGGAAAAACTGTTTTTT. Translation gives CASSLGGYGEKLFF.

This clone was observed a handful of times. The gene calls are TRBV2 and TRBJ2-3, with 7 bases aligning to TRBD2. The germline V gene encodes CDR1 SNHLY and CDR2 FYNNEI. J gave up 1 base and V 5 bases, and 9 bases lay outside the gene matches. The CDR3 contains 16 residues. This CDR3 is CASSFSLAGGTDTQYF. As DNA, the CDR3 is TGTGCCAGCAGTTTCTCCTTAGCGGGCGGCACAGATACGCAGTATTTT.

The V and J genes are TRBV5-1 and TRBJ2-7; 8 nucleotides align to TRBD2. Germline V CDR1 and CDR2: SGHRS, YFSETQ. V trimming: 2 bases; J trimming: 0 bases; junction bases outside the gene matches: 7. This CDR3 is 16 amino acids long. CDR3 protein: CASSFGRAVGSYEQYF. The CDR3 DNA reads TGCGCCAGCAGCTTCGGGAGGGCCGTAGGCTCCTACGAGCAGTACTTC. Complete variable domain (other parts from reference TRBV5-1 and TRBJ2-7): KAGVTQTPRYLIKTRGQQVTLSCSPISGHRSVSWYQQTPGQGLQFLFEYFSETQRNKGNFPGRFSGRQFSNSRSEMNVSTLELGDSALYLCASSFGRAVGSYEQYFGPGTRLTVT.

This clone was observed a few times. The chain couples TRBV5-1 to TRBJ2-7; 9 bases are a match to TRBD1. Germline V gene sequence: CDR1 SGHRS, CDR2 YFSETQ. This CDR3 contains 15 residues. Germline trimming cut 9 bases from V and 7 bases from J; bases unmatched to any gene: 17. The DNA of the CDR3 is TGCGCCACAGCCCAAGAGGGACAGGGAGGAGAGGAGCAGTACTTC. Translating it yields CATAQEGQGGEEQYF.

This clone was detected only a few times. Other DNA sequences from this sample encode an identical CDR3 as well. The V call is TRBV6-6, the J call TRBJ1-2, with TRBD1 matching 9 bases. The CDR3 loop spans 15 amino acids. J lost 4 bases, V lost 6 bases, and 9 bases had no gene match. The germline V gene has CDR1 MNHNY and CDR2 SVGAGI (reference sequence). The DNA of the CDR3 is TGTGCCAGCAGCTCTCCGGGACAGGGTACCTATGGCTACACCTTC. Protein product: CASSSPGQGTYGYTF.

This clone was seen only a few times. The gene calls are TRBV29-1 and TRBJ2-5, with D perhaps TRBD2 (7 bases). Trimming removed 7 bases from V and 5 bases from J, with 20 bases in between. CDR1 and CDR2 from the germline V gene are SQVTM and ANQGSEA. The CDR3 consists of 14 residues. This CDR3 is CSAVGGREWETQYF. Here the CDR3 DNA reads TGCAGCGCTGTGGGGGGGCGTGAATGGGAGACCCAGTACTTC.